A selection of T cell receptor beta chains follows, all from one sample in a study of T-cell memory formation after mild COVID-19. TCRdb re-analysed the 5' RACE reads in MiXCR, keeping a single row per CDR3 protein. The table has 500,000 to 650,000 distinct CDR3 sequences, about 20% seen once. Sequenced: PBMCs or a T cell subset sorted from them (not recorded which). The source of these receptors is an adult woman who had mild COVID-19 (a few samples of this study predate the infection). Cell type and time point are not known. Both conserved end residues are part of each CDR3. Fields, in order: clone size, V gene, J gene, D gene, CDR3 DNA, CDR3 protein. The D gene is left open where the match is weak. Size tells how often a clone was seen (once, few, many) or the class of an expanded clone, and some rows leave it out.

NA	TRBV29-1	TRBJ2-5	NA	TGCAGCGTTGAAGATCTTAGGTTGGGGAACCAAGAGACCCAGTACTTC	CSVEDLRLGNQETQYF
NA	TRBV18	TRBJ1-1	NA	TGTGCCAGCTCACCACCGTCTACACTGAACACTGAAGCTTTCTTT	CASSPPSTLNTEAFF
NA	TRBV7-9	TRBJ1-1	NA	TGTGCCAGCAGCTTAAGAAGGGCGGGCGGGGATGAAGCTTTCTTT	CASSLRRAGGDEAFF
NA	TRBV11-3	TRBJ2-7	TRBD2	TGTGCCAGCAGCAAGGTAAAGGGACTAGCGGGCTCCTACGAGCAGTACTTC	CASSKVKGLAGSYEQYF
few	TRBV7-2	TRBJ1-1	NA	TGTGCCAGCAGCTTAGTCGGGGGGCCCCGAGGATGGACTGAAGCTTTCTTT	CASSLVGGPRGWTEAFF
few	TRBV7-6	TRBJ2-3	TRBD2	TGTGCCAGCAGCTTAAAACTAGCGGGGGGGTCAGATACGCAGTATTTT	CASSLKLAGGSDTQYF
NA	TRBV6-2/TRBV6-3	TRBJ1-2	NA	TGTGCCAGCAATCCCCGGGACACCACAATTTCCTATGGCTACACCTTC	CASNPRDTTISYGYTF
NA	TRBV6-5	TRBJ2-5	TRBD1	TGTGCCAGCAGTTACCAGGGGGTCGAGACCCAGTACTTC	CASSYQGVETQYF
NA	TRBV4-3	TRBJ2-5	NA	TGCGCCAGCAGCCAGCAGGTTGGCAGGGCTGAGACCCAGTACTTC	CASSQQVGRAETQYF
few	TRBV27	TRBJ2-5	TRBD2	TGTGCCAGCAGTTTATCGTTACTAGCGGCCCAAGAGACCCAGTACTTC	CASSLSLLAAQETQYF
few	TRBV3-1	TRBJ2-4	NA	TGTGCCAGCAGCCAAGGGGGGATTACCAAAAACATTCAGTACTTC	CASSQGGITKNIQYF
many	TRBV30	TRBJ1-1	NA	TGTGCCTGGAGTGTACTCTCGCCGAACACTGAAGCTTTCTTT	CAWSVLSPNTEAFF
NA	TRBV7-2	TRBJ2-1	NA	TGTGCCAGCAGCTTCAGCGGGCCTAGCTACAATGAGCAGTTCTTC	CASSFSGPSYNEQFF
NA	TRBV5-1	TRBJ2-7	NA	TGCGCCAGCAGCTTACGGGACCACGAGCAGTACTTC	CASSLRDHEQYF
few	TRBV4-3	TRBJ2-7	TRBD1	TGCGCCAGCAGCCTATCAATCCCGCGGACAGGGGGCCACGAGCAGTACTTC	CASSLSIPRTGGHEQYF
few	TRBV4-3	TRBJ1-4	NA	TGCGCCAGCAGCCAATATACGGGGAGAACTAATGAAAAACTGTTTTTT	CASSQYTGRTNEKLFF
few	TRBV4-1	TRBJ1-1	NA	TGCGCCAGCAGCCATCAGCCGGGGGAGCTGGGTGAAGCTTTCTTT	CASSHQPGELGEAFF
NA	TRBV11-2	TRBJ1-6	NA	TGTGCCAGCAGCTGGACAGCCGCCTCCTATAATTCACCCCTCCACTTT	CASSWTAASYNSPLHF
NA	TRBV18	TRBJ2-2	NA	TGTGCCAGCTCACCTGCAGGGAGCACCGGGGAGCTGTTTTTT	CASSPAGSTGELFF
NA	TRBV19	TRBJ1-4	NA	TGTGCCAGTAGGCCGTATGCAACTAATGAAAAACTGTTTTTT	CASRPYATNEKLFF
few	TRBV7-9	TRBJ2-7	TRBD1	TGTGCCAGCAGCTTAGGGGCAGGGGGACACGAGCAGTACTTC	CASSLGAGGHEQYF
NA	TRBV27	TRBJ2-7	NA	TGTGCCAGCAGTTTAAGGGGGGCTGGGGAGCAGTACTTC	CASSLRGAGEQYF
NA	TRBV7-8	TRBJ1-1	NA	TGTGCCAGCAGCAGGGGGGCACGCCTAAACACTGAAGCTTTCTTT	CASSRGARLNTEAFF
few	TRBV29-1	TRBJ1-2	TRBD1	TGCAGCGTTGGTTTTGGGACAGGAGGGGCTAACTATGGCTACACCTTC	CSVGFGTGGANYGYTF
NA	TRBV5-4	TRBJ1-2	NA	TGTGCCAGCAGCTTGCAGTCAGTCTATGGCTACACCTTC	CASSLQSVYGYTF
many	TRBV27	TRBJ2-5	NA	TGTGCCAGCAGTTTCCCAGGCGAGACCCAGTACTTC	CASSFPGETQYF
few	TRBV7-9	TRBJ1-1	NA	TGTGCCAGCAGCCGTAGCGCCCTTAACACTGAAGCTTTCTTT	CASSRSALNTEAFF
few	TRBV20-1	TRBJ2-5	NA	TGCAGTGCTGGGGGTGCGCAGAACGAAGAGACCCAGTACTTC	CSAGGAQNEETQYF
NA	TRBV29-1	TRBJ2-3	TRBD2	TGCAGCGTGAGGGGCCTAGCGGGAGGTTCCACAGATACGCAGTATTTT	CSVRGLAGGSTDTQYF
few	TRBV29-1	TRBJ2-1	NA	TGCAGCGTTGATGATTACAATGAGCAGTTCTTC	CSVDDYNEQFF
NA	TRBV30	TRBJ1-2	TRBD1	TGTGCCTGGAGTGTACTGGGACAGAGGGTTTCAAACTATGGCTACACCTTC	CAWSVLGQRVSNYGYTF
few	TRBV9	TRBJ2-3	NA	TGTGCCAGCAGCGTAGATCCAGCCACAGATACGCAGTATTTT	CASSVDPATDTQYF
NA	TRBV7-2	TRBJ2-3	TRBD1	TGTGCCAGCAGCGTCGGACAGGCCGCAGATACGCAGTATTTT	CASSVGQAADTQYF
NA	TRBV7-9	TRBJ2-2	NA	TGTGCCAGCCAGGGGGGGCCGATTGACACCGGGGAGCTGTTTTTT	CASQGGPIDTGELFF
NA	TRBV29-1	TRBJ2-1	NA	TGCAGCGTTTGCTGTGAGCAGTTCTTC	CSVCCEQFF
few	TRBV20-1	TRBJ1-2	NA	TGCAGTGCTAGAGAGACAGATCTCTATGGCTACACCTTC	CSARETDLYGYTF
few	TRBV29-1	TRBJ1-1	NA	TGCAGCGTTGAATTGGTAGGGAAGTACACTGAAGCTTTCTTT	CSVELVGKYTEAFF
NA	TRBV20-1	TRBJ2-2	NA	TGCAGTGCTAGTAACAGATACACCGGGGAGCTGTTTTTT	CSASNRYTGELFF
few	TRBV30	TRBJ1-5	TRBD1	TGTGCCTGGAGTATAGGGGGCGCGGGGCAGCCCCAGCATTTT	CAWSIGGAGQPQHF
NA	TRBV11-3	TRBJ1-1	NA	TGTGCCAGCAGCTTAGAGGCAGGGGCCATGAACACTGAAGCTTTCTTT	CASSLEAGAMNTEAFF
few	TRBV4-1	TRBJ1-1	NA	TGCGCCAGCAGCCAAGATTTCACTGAAGCTTTCTTT	CASSQDFTEAFF
NA	TRBV7-9	TRBJ2-5	NA	TGTGCCAGCAGCTTAGCCCTTGGGAGAGAGACCCAGTACTTC	CASSLALGRETQYF
few	TRBV6-5	TRBJ2-5	NA	TGTGCCAGCAGTTACCCAGGTTCCCAAGAGACCCAGTACTTC	CASSYPGSQETQYF
NA	TRBV12-3/TRBV12-4	TRBJ2-1	NA	TGTGCCAGCAGTGGACACTTGGGACTTCGTGCCTCCTACAATGAGCAGTTCTTC	CASSGHLGLRASYNEQFF
few	TRBV2	TRBJ1-5	TRBD1	TGTGCCAGCAGTGAAGCGAGGACAGGGGGCGTCGGTCAGCCCCAGCATTTT	CASSEARTGGVGQPQHF
NA	TRBV28	TRBJ2-1	TRBD2	TGTGCCAGCAGTCCTAAACGACTAGCGGGGGGTAATGAGCAGTTCTTC	CASSPKRLAGGNEQFF
few	TRBV25-1	TRBJ1-1	NA	TGTGCCAGCAGGAGCCCCGGGAACGGAGAAGCTTTCTTT	CASRSPGNGEAFF
NA	TRBV4-1	TRBJ1-2	NA	TGCGCCAGCAGCCAAGAGGAGGGGGGCTATGGCTACACCTTC	CASSQEEGGYGYTF